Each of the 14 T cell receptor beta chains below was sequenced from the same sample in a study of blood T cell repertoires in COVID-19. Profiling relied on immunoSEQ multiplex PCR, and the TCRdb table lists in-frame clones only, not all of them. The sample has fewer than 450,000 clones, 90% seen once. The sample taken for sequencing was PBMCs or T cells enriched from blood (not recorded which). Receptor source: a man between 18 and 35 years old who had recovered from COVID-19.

CDR3 residues: CASSLEAGEQYF. The CDR3 DNA reads TGCGCCAGCAGCTTGGAGGCGGGCGAGCAGTACTTC. The gene calls are TRBV5-1 and TRBJ2-7; tentatively, D is TRBD2 (5 bases). The V end was cut by 0 bases, the J end by 6 bases, with 7 bases between. Per germline, CDR1 SGHRS and CDR2 YFSETQ. CDR3 length: 12 residues.

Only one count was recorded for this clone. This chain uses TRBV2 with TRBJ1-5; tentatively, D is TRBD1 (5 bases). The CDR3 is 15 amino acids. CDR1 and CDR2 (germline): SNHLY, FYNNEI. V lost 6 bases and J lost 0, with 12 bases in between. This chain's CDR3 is CASSPDSNSNQPQHF. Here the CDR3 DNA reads TGTGCCAGCAGCCCCGACAGTAATAGCAATCAGCCCCAGCATTTT.

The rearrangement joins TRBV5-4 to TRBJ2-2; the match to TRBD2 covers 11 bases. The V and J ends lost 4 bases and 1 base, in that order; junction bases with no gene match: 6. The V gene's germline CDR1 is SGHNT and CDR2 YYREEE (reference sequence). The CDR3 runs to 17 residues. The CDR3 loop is CASSGGLAVLNTGELFF. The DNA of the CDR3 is TGTGCCAGCAGCGGGGGACTAGCGGTACTGAACACCGGGGAGCTGTTTTTT.

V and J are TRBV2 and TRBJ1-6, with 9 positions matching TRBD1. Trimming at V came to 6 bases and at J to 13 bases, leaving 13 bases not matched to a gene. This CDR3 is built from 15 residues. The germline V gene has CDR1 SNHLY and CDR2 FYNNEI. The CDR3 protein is CASSDRDRVLSPLHF. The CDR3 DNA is TGTGCCAGCAGCGACCGGGACAGGGTGCTTTCTCCCCTCCACTTT.

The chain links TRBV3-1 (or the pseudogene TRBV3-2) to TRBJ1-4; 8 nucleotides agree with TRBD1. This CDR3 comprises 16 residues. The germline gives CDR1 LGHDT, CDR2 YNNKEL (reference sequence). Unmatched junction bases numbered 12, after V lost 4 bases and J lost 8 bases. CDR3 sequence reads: CASSPRDRRRGEKLFF. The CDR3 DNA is TGTGCCAGCAGCCCTCGGGACAGGCGGCGCGGAGAAAAACTGTTTTTT.

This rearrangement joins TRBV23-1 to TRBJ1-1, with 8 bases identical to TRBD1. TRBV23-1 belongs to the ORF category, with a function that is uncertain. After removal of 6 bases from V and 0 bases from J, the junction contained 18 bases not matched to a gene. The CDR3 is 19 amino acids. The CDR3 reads CASRGLRDRFYTMNTEAFF. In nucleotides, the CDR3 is TGCGCCAGCAGGGGCCTCAGGGACAGGTTCTATACGATGAACACTGAAGCTTTCTTT.

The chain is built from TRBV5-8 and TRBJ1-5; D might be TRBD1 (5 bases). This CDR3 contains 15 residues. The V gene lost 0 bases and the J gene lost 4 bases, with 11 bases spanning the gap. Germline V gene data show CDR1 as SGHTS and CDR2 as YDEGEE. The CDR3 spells CASSLGGDRNQPQHF. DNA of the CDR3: TGTGCCAGCAGCTTGGGGGGGGATCGAAATCAGCCCCAGCATTTT.

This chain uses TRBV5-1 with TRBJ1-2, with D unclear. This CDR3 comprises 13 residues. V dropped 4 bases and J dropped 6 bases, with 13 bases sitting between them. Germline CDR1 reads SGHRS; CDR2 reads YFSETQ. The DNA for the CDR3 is TGCGCCAGCAGCGAGGGAGGGAATGATGGCTACACCTTC. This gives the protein CASSEGGNDGYTF.

The CDR3: CASSLRTGGNNEQFF. The CDR3 coding sequence is TGTGCCAGCAGCTTAAGGACAGGGGGCAATAATGAGCAGTTCTTC. This chain connects TRBV11-3 to TRBJ2-1; 11 nucleotides align to TRBD1. CDR1 is SGHNT and CDR2 is YENEEA in the germline V gene. This CDR3 is 15 amino acids long. The ends lost 2 bases at V and 7 bases at J; junction bases unmatched: 4.

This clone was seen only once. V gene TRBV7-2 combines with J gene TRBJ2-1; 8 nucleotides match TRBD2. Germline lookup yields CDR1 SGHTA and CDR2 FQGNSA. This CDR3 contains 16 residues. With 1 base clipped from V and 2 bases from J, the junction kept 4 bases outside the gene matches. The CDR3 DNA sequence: TGTGCCAGCAGCTTAGTCGGCGGGGGGACCTACAATGAGCAGTTCTTC. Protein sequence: CASSLVGGGTYNEQFF.

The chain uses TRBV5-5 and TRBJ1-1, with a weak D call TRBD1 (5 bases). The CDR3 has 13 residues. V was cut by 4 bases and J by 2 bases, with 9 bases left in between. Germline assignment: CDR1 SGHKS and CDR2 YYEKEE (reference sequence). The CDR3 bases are TGTGCCAGCAGCCTGACAGTTAACACTGAAGCTTTCTTT. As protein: CASSLTVNTEAFF.

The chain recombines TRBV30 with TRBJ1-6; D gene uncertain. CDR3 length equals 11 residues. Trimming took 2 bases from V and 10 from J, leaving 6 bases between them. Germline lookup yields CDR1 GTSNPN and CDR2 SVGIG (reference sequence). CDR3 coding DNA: TGTGCCTGGAGTCTAAACTCACCCCTCCACTTT. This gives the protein CAWSLNSPLHF.

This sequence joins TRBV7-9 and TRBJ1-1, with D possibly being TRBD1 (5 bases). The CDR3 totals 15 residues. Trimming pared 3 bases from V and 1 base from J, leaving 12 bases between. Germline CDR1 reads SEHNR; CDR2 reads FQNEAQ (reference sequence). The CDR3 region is CASSFPETGNTEAFF. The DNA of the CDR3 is TGTGCCAGCAGCTTCCCCGAAACAGGGAACACTGAAGCTTTCTTT.

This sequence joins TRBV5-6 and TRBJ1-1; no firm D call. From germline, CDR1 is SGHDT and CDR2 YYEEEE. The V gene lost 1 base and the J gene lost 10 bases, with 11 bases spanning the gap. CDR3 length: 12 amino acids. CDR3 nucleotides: TGTGCCAGCAGCTTGCTTGGGGAGGGAGCTTTCTTT. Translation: CASSLLGEGAFF.